Following are 20 T cell receptor beta chains from one sample sequenced in a study of CD8+ T cells in alopecia areata. The authors extracted RNA and reverse transcribed it into cDNA as the sequencing template. The repertoire was sequenced with immunoSEQ multiplex PCR; TCRdb's copy has only in-frame clones and lacks some. Among roughly 73,000 clones, approximately 29% were seen once, and the ten largest hold under 15%. Treatment of the sample: oral pan-JAK inhibitor, 5-10 mg twice daily. The input for sequencing was CD8+ T cells sorted from blood, taken at week 4, from a patient treated with tofacitinib. Every receptor here comes from a human donor with alopecia areata.

This clone turned up a few times. The chain employs TRBV29-1 and TRBJ2-1, with D possibly being TRBD1 or TRBD2 (5 bases each). Per the germline V gene, CDR1 is SQVTM and CDR2 is ANQGSEA. This CDR3 comprises 13 residues. V was cut by 3 bases and J by 8 bases, with 14 bases left in between. The CDR3 protein is CSVDREYGDEQFF. CDR3 nucleotide sequence: TGCAGCGTTGACAGGGAGTACGGAGATGAGCAGTTCTTC.

This clone occurred a few times. The V gene is TRBV27, the J gene TRBJ2-6; unclear D gene. This CDR3 has 17 amino acids. Germline values: CDR1 MNHEY, CDR2 SMNVEV (reference sequence). Trimming shortened V by 5 bases and J by 0 bases, and 14 bases separated the two germline ends. The CDR3 DNA sequence: TGTGCCAGCAGTCGACCACCACGGAACTCTGGGGCCAACGTCCTGACTTTC. Its translation: CASSRPPRNSGANVLTF.

The DNA for the CDR3 is TGTGCCAGCAGCTCACCGGAAAACATTCAGTACTTC. It translates to CASSSPENIQYF. This chain links TRBV13 with TRBJ2-4; no reliable D call. Germline V gene lookup returns CDR1 PRHDT and CDR2 FYEKMQ (reference sequence). The length of the CDR3 is 12 residues. Trimming removed 4 bases from V and 5 bases from J, with 6 bases in between.

CDR3 nucleotide sequence: TGTGCCAGCAGCTCCCAAAAACCGGCCTACAATGAGCAGTTCTTC. This encodes CASSSQKPAYNEQFF. This sequence joins TRBV7-8 and TRBJ2-1; D not resolved. The length of the CDR3 is 15 residues. Per germline, CDR1 SGHVS and CDR2 FQNEAQ. V was shortened by 4 bases and J by 2 bases, with 12 bases between the two germline ends.

Concerning this clone: This CDR3 is also generated by other DNA sequences in the sample. CDR3 region: CASSVGYGTEAFF. DNA of the CDR3: TGTGCCAGCAGCGTAGGATATGGCACTGAAGCTTTCTTT. The chain is built from TRBV9 and TRBJ1-1; D call uncertain. Trimming cost V 0 bases and J 4 bases, with 7 bases left between them. The CDR3 contains 13 residues. The germline CDR1 and CDR2 sequences are SGDLS and YYNGEE.

The CDR3 here is CASSLRLASGRVEDTQYF. The CDR3 DNA reads as TGTGCCAGCAGCTTACGTTTAGCGAGCGGGAGGGTTGAAGATACGCAGTATTTT. The rearrangement links TRBV11-2 to TRBJ2-3; 10 positions match TRBD2. The germline CDR1 and CDR2 sequences are SGHAT and FQNNGV. There are 18 residues in the CDR3. V was pared by 2 bases and J by 5 bases, with 13 bases of the junction left unmatched.

The rearrangement joins TRBV11-2 to TRBJ2-5; TRBD1 matches 9 bases. This CDR3 is built from 15 residues. Germline CDR1 and CDR2: SGHAT and FQNNGV. Unmatched junction bases numbered 6, after V lost 4 bases and J lost 3 bases. CDR3 amino acids: CASSSTRDREETQYF. CDR3 DNA: TGTGCCAGCAGCTCAACCCGGGACAGGGAAGAGACCCAGTACTTC.

The genes are TRBV29-1 and TRBJ1-2, with a tentative D call TRBD1 (6 bases). With 0 bases removed from V and 7 bases from J, the gap between germline ends came to 9 bases. Germline CDR1 SQVTM, CDR2 ANQGSEA. The CDR3 length is 12 residues. The CDR3 loop is CSVEEGTFGYTF. The CDR3 DNA reads as TGCAGCGTTGAAGAGGGGACATTTGGCTACACCTTC.

This clone was seen a few times. The CDR3 DNA is TGCGCCAGCAGCCATGAGACAGGGGTTAGGACTGAAGCTTTCTTT. It is translated as CASSHETGVRTEAFF. The chain combines TRBV4-1 with TRBJ1-1, with TRBD1 identical over 8 bases. The trim removed 3 bases at V and 5 bases at J, leaving 8 bases unmatched. This CDR3 contains 15 residues. Germline CDR1 reads MGHRA; CDR2 reads YSYEKL.

The rearrangement uses TRBV29-1 and TRBJ2-5; maybe TRBD2 (6 bases). V was cut by 1 base and J by 7 bases, with 10 bases left in between. The CDR3 is 12 residues long. CDR1 and CDR2 (germline): SQVTM, ANQGSEA. The CDR3 loop is CSVEGGRLTQYF. DNA for the CDR3: TGCAGCGTTGAAGGAGGGAGGTTGACCCAGTACTTC.

The chain carries TRBV29-1 and TRBJ2-1, with D hard to call. The CDR3 runs to 11 residues. Per the germline V gene, CDR1 is SQVTM and CDR2 is ANQGSEA. Trimming took off 7 bases at V and 6 bases at J, with 10 bases between the two ends. Written as DNA, the CDR3 is TGCAGCGCCGAAGCTTCCAATGAGCAGTTCTTC. The encoded protein is CSAEASNEQFF.

J is TRBJ1-2 and V is TRBV29-1, with 7 bases lining up with TRBD1. The CDR3 runs 12 residues. J gave up 6 bases and V 7 bases, and 8 bases lay outside the gene matches. Germline V CDR1 and CDR2: SQVTM, ANQGSEA. In DNA, the CDR3 is TGCAGCGCACCGGGGACAGACAATGGCTACACCTTC. It specifies CSAPGTDNGYTF.

This chain uses TRBV2 with TRBJ2-7, with TRBD2 matching over 12 bases. Per the germline V gene, CDR1 is SNHLY and CDR2 is FYNNEI. This CDR3 is 15 amino acids long. After removal of 6 bases from V and 2 bases from J, the junction contained 5 bases not matched to a gene. This CDR3 is CASRPRLAGAYEQYF. The CDR3 bases are TGTGCCAGCAGGCCGAGACTAGCGGGAGCCTACGAGCAGTACTTC.

This clone came up a few times. This chain links TRBV15 with TRBJ1-5; possibly TRBD1 for D (5 bases). Trimming took 4 bases from V and 5 from J, leaving 9 bases between them. Germline V gene lookup returns CDR1 LNHNV and CDR2 YYDKDF (reference sequence). This CDR3 spans 13 amino acids. In nucleotides, the CDR3 is TGTGCCACCAGCATTGTCAGGGATCAGCCCCAGCATTTT. Protein sequence: CATSIVRDQPQHF.

This clone was seen a handful of times. The J gene is TRBJ2-7, the V gene TRBV11-2, with D perhaps matching TRBD2 (5 bases). The germline CDR1 and CDR2 sequences are SGHAT and FQNNGV. CDR3 size: 17 residues. The germline V and J ends were trimmed by 3 bases and 0 bases, with 18 bases remaining between them. Written as DNA, the CDR3 is TGTGCCAGCAGCTTTCCCTCCAGAGGGAGCGACTCCTACGAGCAGTACTTC. Amino acid sequence: CASSFPSRGSDSYEQYF.

This chain uses TRBV5-1 with TRBJ2-7; TRBD1 aligns across 7 bases. The CDR3 has 13 residues. J lost 2 bases, V lost 5 bases, and 4 bases had no gene match. The V gene's germline CDR1 is SGHRS and CDR2 YFSETQ. The DNA of the CDR3 is TGCGCCAGCAGTCCCGGGACAGCCTACGAGCAGTACTTC. Translating it yields CASSPGTAYEQYF.

This clone has a handful of counts. Other DNA sequences within the sample encode an identical CDR3. The chain recombines TRBV20-1 with TRBJ2-7, with a possible D match to TRBD2 (5 bases). The CDR3 sequence is 11 residues long. In germline, CDR1 is DFQATT, CDR2 SNEGSKA (reference sequence). V was trimmed by 5 bases and J by 3 bases, leaving 8 bases between them. The CDR3 bases are TGCAGTGCTCCCCGGGGCTACGAGCAGTACTTC. Amino acids: CSAPRGYEQYF.

This clone was counted between two and nine times. The chain is built from TRBV29-1 and TRBJ1-2; no clear D. In germline, CDR1 is SQVTM, CDR2 ANQGSEA. The V gene lost 2 bases and the J gene lost 2 bases, with 6 bases spanning the gap. This CDR3 has 12 amino acids. The CDR3 region is CSVESPNYGYTF. The DNA for the CDR3 is TGCAGCGTTGAATCACCGAACTATGGCTACACCTTC.

This clone was seen more than once but under ten times. The CDR3 sequence is CSVGGETNEKLFF. CDR3 DNA: TGCAGCGTTGGGGGAGAGACTAATGAAAAACTGTTTTTT. This sequence joins TRBV29-1 and TRBJ1-4; D remains ambiguous. Germline V gene data show CDR1 as SQVTM and CDR2 as ANQGSEA. The V gene lost 4 bases and the J gene lost 2 bases, with 8 bases spanning the gap. CDR3 size: 13 residues.

J is TRBJ2-7 and V is TRBV19; D remains unclear. V was clipped by 3 bases and J by 0 bases, with 12 bases between them. This CDR3 has 15 amino acids. Per germline, CDR1 LNHDA and CDR2 SQIVND (reference sequence). This chain's CDR3 is CASSITAASSYEQYF. The CDR3 nucleotides are TGTGCCAGTAGTATTACGGCGGCGAGCTCCTACGAGCAGTACTTC.